A selection of T cell receptor beta chains follows, all from one sample in a study of CD8 T cells in ankylosing spondylitis. TCRdb redid the calling of the 5' RACE reads with MiXCR, one entry per CDR3 protein. The sample shows around 340,000 distinct CDR3 sequences, about 20% of them seen only once. Sequenced material: blood, either unsorted or a sorted T cell fraction (not recorded which). The receptors come from a male donor with ankylosing spondylitis or in good health (not recorded which). Each CDR3 is given with its conserved first and last residue.

j_call v_call cdr3_aa
TRBJ2-6 TRBV12-3/TRBV12-4 CASSFLGVGANVLTF
TRBJ2-1 TRBV6-1 CAALDRGTNEQFF
TRBJ2-1 TRBV12-3/TRBV12-4 CASSRVTAGGRNEQFF
TRBJ2-5 TRBV5-5 CASSLGGSGAAETQYF
TRBJ1-2 TRBV2 CASIGQGKIDGYTF
TRBJ2-7 TRBV6-1 CASSQAEGGGYEQYF
TRBJ2-7 TRBV27 CASSYARGVYEQYF
TRBJ2-3 TRBV4-2 CASQNPGGPTDTQYF
TRBJ2-7 TRBV27 CASSLISTYEQYF
TRBJ2-5 TRBV28 CASSSPRASGGAETQYF
TRBJ2-3 TRBV20-1 CSAREAGWIDTQYF
TRBJ1-4 TRBV7-9 CASSDTRLGSEKLFF
TRBJ2-1 TRBV11-2 CASRSRYNEQFF
TRBJ2-4 TRBV9 CASSVETGRLAKNIQYF
TRBJ1-1 TRBV29-1 CSVEAGNTEAFF
TRBJ2-7 TRBV12-3/TRBV12-4 CASSAGTGIREQYF
TRBJ2-1 TRBV7-9 CASNEGLVGEQFF
TRBJ2-7 TRBV27 CASSPSGPGIYEQYF
TRBJ2-3 TRBV28 CASSFLAGEKTDTQYF
TRBJ1-6 TRBV9 CASSVGGGSPLHF
TRBJ2-1 TRBV7-9 CASRIGTAYNEQFF
TRBJ2-3 TRBV4-1 CASSQGDRTDTQYF
TRBJ2-1 TRBV20-1 CSAPGLASYNEQFF
TRBJ1-2 TRBV2 CASGAWGPSNYGYTF
TRBJ2-2 TRBV12-3/TRBV12-4 CASRSPVGELFF
TRBJ2-3 TRBV10-3 CAISVETSTDTQYF
TRBJ1-1 TRBV12-3/TRBV12-4 CASSLGIGAGTEAFF
TRBJ2-7 TRBV11-1 CASSSDEQYF
TRBJ2-5 TRBV20-1 CSASMGQGPQETQYF
TRBJ2-2 TRBV4-2 CASSPAQGSGELFF
TRBJ2-5 TRBV20-1 CSARAFRQSETQYF
TRBJ2-2 TRBV28 CASTPPGGVVGELFF
TRBJ2-1 TRBV7-9 CASSLTGVGGFNEQFF
TRBJ2-7 TRBV13 CASSLPGVSREQYF
TRBJ2-7 TRBV20-1 CSARDAGTVEQYF
TRBJ2-1 TRBV2 CASSDARQGNEQFF
TRBJ1-2 TRBV25-1 CASSSQRRLGYTF